The next 28 T cell receptor beta chains were all read from a single sample in a study of regulatory T cells in long-lasting Graves disease (dated by TCRdb to about 2021). Library prep was done by multiplex PCR. This sample was sequenced with an Illumina HiSeq 4000. TCR beta libraries were built with iRepertoire HTBI primers and Arm-PCR amplification of CDR3 regions. TCRdb took the public reads, trimmed them with fastp at Q25, ran MiXCR for clone calling and kept in-frame beta chains. Each entry merges the rows of one CDR3 protein and shows their most common DNA and genes. Within this sample are 500,000 to 700,000 distinct CDR3 sequences, with 25% to 30% of them counted one time only. The biggest ten clones account for 42% of the sample. The time point label of this sample denotes: persistent/refractory GD, antithyroid drugs over 5 years with positive TRAb. For both TCR sequencing and RNA sequencing, RNA was extracted from PBMCs in TRIzol.

The sequencing used peripheral blood mononuclear cells (PBMCs), collected when the disease was refractory, from a patient treated with antithyroid drugs. Receptors were obtained from a female donor with Graves disease.

This sequence joins TRBV2 and TRBJ2-2; D is ambiguous. Deletions cut 6 bases from V and 2 bases from J, with 16 bases between. Germline V gives CDR1 SNHLY, CDR2 FYNNEI. This CDR3 comprises 16 residues. The chain's CDR3 is CASSEESPANTGELFF. CDR3 bases: TGTGCCAGCAGCGAGGAATCGCCAGCAAACACCGGGGAGCTGTTTTTT. Using reference TRBV2 and TRBJ2-2 for the parts outside the CDR3, the full variable domain is EPEVTQTPSHQVTQMGQEVILRCVPISNHLYFYWYRQILGQKVEFLVSFYNNEISEKSEIFDDQFSVERPDGSNFTLKIRSTKLEDSAMYFCASSEESPANTGELFFGEGSRLTVL.

V and J are TRBV6-1 and TRBJ1-1, with 7 nucleotides matching TRBD1. V gave up 7 bases and J gave up 5 bases; unmatched junction bases: 7. The V gene's germline CDR1 is MNHNS and CDR2 SASEGT. This CDR3 has 13 residues. The CDR3 region is CASTNRGGTEAFF. The CDR3 region has the DNA TGTGCCAGCACTAACAGGGGTGGTACTGAAGCTTTCTTT.

This clonotype appeared a few times. This chain joins TRBV12-3 or TRBV12-4 and TRBJ2-7, with D hard to call. The CDR3 spans 13 residues. Trimming removed 6 bases at V and 5 bases at J, with 14 bases between. The CDR3 is CASSFTQWDEQYF. Written as DNA, the CDR3 is TGTGCCAGCAGCTTTACACAGTGGGACGAGCAGTACTTC.

The chain couples TRBV9 to TRBJ1-1; maybe TRBD1 (5 bases). V lost 2 bases and J lost 1, with 9 bases in between. This CDR3 is 14 amino acids long. The germline V gene encodes CDR1 SGDLS and CDR2 YYNGEE. CDR3 loop: CASSVGGRNTEAFF. The CDR3 DNA reads TGTGCCAGCAGCGTGGGGGGACGGAACACTGAAGCTTTCTTT.

The chain recombines TRBV10-3 with TRBJ1-4; no reliable D call. The length of the CDR3 is 13 residues. The germline CDR1 and CDR2 sequences are ENHRY and SYGVKD. Trimming pared 7 bases from V and 4 bases from J, leaving 10 bases between. CDR3 coding DNA: TGTGCCATCAATAACAACGTTAATGAAAAACTGTTTTTT. Amino acid sequence: CAINNNVNEKLFF.

This clonotype was observed a handful of times. This chain joins TRBV12-3 or TRBV12-4 and TRBJ1-2, with D hard to call. The CDR3 covers 12 residues. Trimming removed 3 bases at V and 6 bases at J, with 8 bases between. This CDR3 reads CASSFGGNGYTF. CDR3 DNA sequence: TGTGCCAGCAGTTTCGGTGGGAATGGCTACACCTTC.

The chain uses TRBV25-1 and TRBJ1-4, with 11 bases matching TRBD1. With 6 bases clipped from V and 6 bases from J, the junction kept 3 bases outside the gene matches. The CDR3 spans 14 residues. Germline V CDR1 and CDR2: MGHDK, SYGVNS. The DNA for the CDR3 is TGTGCCAGCAGGGGGGACAGGGGGGATGAAAAACTGTTTTTT. Protein product: CASRGDRGDEKLFF.

This clonotype was counted a single time. This chain connects TRBV6-1 to TRBJ1-1; 7 positions match TRBD1. This CDR3 has 13 residues. The germline gives CDR1 MNHNS, CDR2 SASEGT. The trim removed 6 bases at V and 7 bases at J, leaving 8 bases unmatched. Here the CDR3 reads CASSRQGLSEAFF. CDR3 nucleotides: TGTGCCAGCAGCAGACAGGGCTTGAGTGAAGCTTTCTTT.

This chain uses TRBV5-1 with TRBJ1-1, with unresolved D. V was clipped by 4 bases and J by 0 bases, with 13 bases between them. This CDR3 has 15 amino acids. Germline V gene sequence: CDR1 SGHRS, CDR2 YFSETQ. CDR3 sequence: CASSRGSPLNTEAFF. The CDR3 bases are TGCGCCAGCAGCCGCGGCAGCCCCCTGAACACTGAAGCTTTCTTT.

J is TRBJ1-4 and V is TRBV20-1; a weak D match, TRBD1 (5 bases). Germline CDR1 and CDR2: DFQATT and SNEGSKA (reference sequence). The CDR3 is 18 residues long. V was trimmed by 0 bases and J by 0 bases, leaving 17 bases between them. The CDR3 here is CSARDDGARKTTNEKLFF. The DNA of the CDR3 is TGCAGTGCTAGAGACGATGGGGCGAGAAAAACAACTAATGAAAAACTGTTTTTT.

The gene calls are TRBV5-6 and TRBJ1-1, with D possibly being TRBD1 (5 bases). CDR1 is SGHDT, CDR2 YYEEEE, per germline. CDR3 length: 15 amino acids. With 5 bases removed from V and 4 bases from J, the gap between germline ends came to 18 bases. CDR3 DNA: TGTGCCAGCAGTTACACCGGGACCTTGATCACTGAAGCTTTCTTT. It yields the protein CASSYTGTLITEAFF.

The chain carries TRBV12-5 and TRBJ2-5, with a possible D match to TRBD2 (6 bases). The CDR3 covers 17 residues. Germline lookup yields CDR1 LGHNT and CDR2 FRNRAP. V was trimmed by 2 bases and J by 3 bases, leaving 19 bases between them. This chain's CDR3 is CASGLIKLRDSEETQYF. CDR3 DNA sequence: TGTGCTAGTGGTTTGATAAAACTCCGGGACTCCGAAGAGACCCAGTACTTC.

The V gene is TRBV28, the J gene TRBJ1-2; 8 nucleotides agree with TRBD1. CDR1 is MDHEN, CDR2 SYDVKM, per germline. This CDR3 has 14 residues. With 5 bases clipped from V and 8 bases from J, the junction kept 10 bases outside the gene matches. The CDR3 DNA is TGTGCCAGCAGTAACTGGGACAGGATGGAGGGCTACACCTTC. Its translation is CASSNWDRMEGYTF.

CDR3: CACLSGNTIYF. The DNA for the CDR3 is TGTGCTTGCCTCTCTGGAAACACCATATATTTT. The chain uses TRBV2 and TRBJ1-3; D gene uncertain. This CDR3 contains 11 residues. CDR1 and CDR2 from the germline V gene are SNHLY and FYNNEI. Combining the CDR3 with reference TRBV2 and TRBJ1-3 gives the whole variable domain EPEVTQTPSHQVTQMGQEVILRCVPISNHLYFYWYRQILGQKVEFLVSFYNNEISEKSEIFDDQFSVERPDGSNFTLKIRSTKLEDSAMYFCACLSGNTIYFGEGSWLTVV.

Notes on this clonotype: Possible read error: a much larger clone is one base away. The chain couples TRBV6-1 to TRBJ2-5, with TRBD2 matching over 10 bases. This CDR3 comprises 18 residues. After removal of 7 bases from V and 5 bases from J, the junction contained 19 bases not matched to a gene. CDR1 MNHNS and CDR2 SASEGT come from the germline V gene. This CDR3 is CASTLSQGSGRAVETQYF. CDR3 in DNA: TGTGCCAGCACCCTTTCCCAGGGAAGCGGGAGGGCCGTGGAGACCCAGTACTTC.

The gene calls are TRBV10-3 and TRBJ1-4; the D is unclear. Germline assignment: CDR1 ENHRY and CDR2 SYGVKD. The length of the CDR3 is 13 residues. V was shortened by 3 bases and J by 8 bases, with 10 bases between the two germline ends. DNA of the CDR3: TGTGCCATCAGTGACTGGGGTCGGGAAAAACTGTTTTTT. Translation: CAISDWGREKLFF.

The chain joins TRBV27 to TRBJ2-2; TRBD2 agrees at 12 bases. The CDR3 is 17 amino acids. Germline V CDR1 and CDR2: MNHEY, SMNVEV (reference sequence). Unmatched junction bases numbered 4, after V lost 0 bases and J lost 5 bases. CDR3 in amino acids: CASSLSWGLAGTGELFF. CDR3 bases: TGTGCCAGCAGTTTATCGTGGGGACTAGCGGGTACCGGGGAGCTGTTTTTT.

This chain connects TRBV15 to TRBJ2-1, with unresolved D. The V and J ends lost 5 bases and 0 bases respectively, with 23 bases between them. CDR3 size: 19 residues. Looked up from germline, CDR1 is LNHNV and CDR2 is YYDKDF (reference sequence). The CDR3 bases are TGTGCCACCAGCGGCCGTCACCCGGGCCCAGCCAGCTCCTACAATGAGCAGTTCTTC. Its protein product is CATSGRHPGPASSYNEQFF.

The chain joins TRBV29-1 to TRBJ1-2; no definite D call. Germline assignment: CDR1 SQVTM and CDR2 ANQGSEA. V was pared by 7 bases and J by 2 bases, with 14 bases between. This CDR3 is built from 13 residues. The CDR3, as DNA: TGCAGCGGCCTGGTGGTATCCAACTATGGCTACACCTTC. Translated, it gives CSGLVVSNYGYTF. The whole variable domain, filled in from reference TRBV29-1 and TRBJ1-2, reads SAVISQKPSRDICQRGTSLTIQCQVDSQVTMMFWYRQQPGQSLTLIATANQGSEATYESGFVIDKFPISRPNLTFSTLTVSNMSPEDSSIYLCSGLVVSNYGYTFGSGTRLTVV.

Many counts were recorded for this clonotype. The chain recombines TRBV12-3 or TRBV12-4 with TRBJ1-6, with TRBD1 as a possible D gene (5 bases). The germline V and J ends were trimmed by 6 bases and 3 bases, with 9 bases remaining between them. This CDR3 region has 14 residues. CDR3 DNA sequence: TGTGCCAGCAGCCTAGGGGACTATAATTCACCCCTCCACTTT. This encodes CASSLGDYNSPLHF.

The chain joins TRBV7-2 to TRBJ2-5; D tentatively fits TRBD1 or TRBD2 (6 bases each). The CDR3 is 14 residues long. The V gene's germline CDR1 is SGHTA and CDR2 FQGNSA. V was trimmed by 7 bases and J by 5 bases, leaving 17 bases between them. The DNA for the CDR3 is TGTGCCAGCACCAGGGGAGGTATTCGGGAGACCCAGTACTTC. Its protein product is CASTRGGIRETQYF.

V usage is TRBV10-1 and J usage is TRBJ2-7; the D is unclear. The CDR3 loop spans 10 amino acids. The V end lost 11 bases, the J end lost 3 bases, and 8 bases lay between the germline ends. Germline assignment: CDR1 WNHNN and CDR2 SYGVQD (reference sequence). The CDR3 DNA reads TGCGCCCCCGCCTTCTACGAGCAGTACTTC. This codes for CAPAFYEQYF.

Ten or more counts support this clonotype. V and J are TRBV12-3 or TRBV12-4 and TRBJ1-3, with TRBD1 matching 7 bases. Trimming cost V 6 bases and J 0 bases; bases outside gene matches: 11. The CDR3 loop spans 17 amino acids. CDR3 bases: TGTGCCAGCAGCCCCAGACAGGGCGGTTACTCTGGAAACACCATATATTTT. Protein product: CASSPRQGGYSGNTIYF.

This chain's CDR3 is CASGGHGQPQHF. In DNA, the CDR3 is TGTGCCAGCGGAGGGCATGGGCAGCCCCAGCATTTT. This rearrangement joins TRBV19 to TRBJ1-5, with D unresolved. V was cut by 9 bases and J by 7 bases, with 13 bases left in between. This CDR3 is built from 12 residues. Looked up from germline, CDR1 is LNHDA and CDR2 is SQIVND (reference sequence).

This clonotype was seen a handful of times. The chain couples TRBV6-1 to TRBJ2-2; possible D gene TRBD2, 6 bases. Germline V gives CDR1 MNHNS, CDR2 SASEGT. V lost 10 bases, J lost 5 bases, and 17 bases lay in between. This CDR3 is built from 14 residues. CDR3 residues: CATGTGAATGELFF. CDR3 coding DNA: TGTGCCACAGGGACTGGAGCAGCTACCGGGGAGCTGTTTTTT.

V and J are TRBV7-8 and TRBJ1-5; 8 positions agree with TRBD1. V lost 5 bases, J lost 5 bases, and 8 bases stayed unmatched. The CDR3 consists of 15 residues. From germline, CDR1 is SGHVS and CDR2 FQNEAQ. DNA for the CDR3: TGTGCCAGCAGCCGAAGAGGACAGGGCGATCAGCCCCAGCATTTT. Its translation: CASSRRGQGDQPQHF.

This clonotype appeared a few times. This chain uses TRBV29-1 with TRBJ1-1; TRBD1 aligns across 9 bases. CDR3 size: 17 residues. Germline V lookup: CDR1 SQVTM, CDR2 ANQGSEA. V shed 4 bases, J shed 1 base, and the junction held 13 bases outside the gene matches. The CDR3 nucleotides are TGCAGCGTTGGGGTCGTGTGGGGACAGGGCAGGAACACTGAAGCTTTCTTT. Amino acids: CSVGVVWGQGRNTEAFF.

This clonotype was counted only a few times. The chain is built from TRBV2 and TRBJ2-5, with 8 nucleotides matching TRBD2. Germline-derived CDR1 and CDR2 are SNHLY and FYNNEI. The J segment lost 5 bases and the V segment lost 3 bases, leaving 11 bases of the junction unmatched. The CDR3 runs 16 residues. The CDR3 coding sequence is TGTGCCAGCAGTGAGGGAGCGGGAGTGTTGGTGGAGACCCAGTACTTC. This gives the protein CASSEGAGVLVETQYF.